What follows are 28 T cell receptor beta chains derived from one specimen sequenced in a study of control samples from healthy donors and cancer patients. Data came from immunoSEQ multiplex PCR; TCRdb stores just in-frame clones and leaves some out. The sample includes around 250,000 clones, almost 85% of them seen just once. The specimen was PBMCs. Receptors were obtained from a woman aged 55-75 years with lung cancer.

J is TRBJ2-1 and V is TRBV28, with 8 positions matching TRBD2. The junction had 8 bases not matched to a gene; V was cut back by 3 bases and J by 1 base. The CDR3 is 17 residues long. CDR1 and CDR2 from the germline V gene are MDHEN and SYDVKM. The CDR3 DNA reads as TGTGCCAGCAGTTTTGTGGCTAGCGGGCTTTCCTACAATGAGCAGTTCTTC. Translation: CASSFVASGLSYNEQFF.

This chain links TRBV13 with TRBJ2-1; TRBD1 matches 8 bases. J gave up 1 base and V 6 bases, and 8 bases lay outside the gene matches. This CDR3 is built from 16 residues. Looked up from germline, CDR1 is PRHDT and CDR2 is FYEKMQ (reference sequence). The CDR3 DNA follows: TGTGCCAGCAGTTATGGGGGACAGGCATCCTACAATGAGCAGTTCTTC. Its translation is CASSYGGQASYNEQFF. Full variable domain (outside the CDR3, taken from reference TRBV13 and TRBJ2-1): AAGVIQSPRHLIKEKRETATLKCYPIPRHDTVYWYQQGPGQDPQFLISFYEKMQSDKGSIPDRFSAQQFSDYHSELNMSSLELGDSALYFCASSYGGQASYNEQFFGPGTRLTVL.

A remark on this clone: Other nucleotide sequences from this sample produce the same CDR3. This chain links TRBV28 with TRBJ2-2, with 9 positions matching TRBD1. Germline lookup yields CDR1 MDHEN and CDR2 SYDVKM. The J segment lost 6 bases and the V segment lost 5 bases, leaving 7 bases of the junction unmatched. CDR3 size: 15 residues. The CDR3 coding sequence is TGTGCCAGCAGTCTCACAGGGGGCGCTGCCGGGGAGCTGTTTTTT. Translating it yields CASSLTGGAAGELFF.

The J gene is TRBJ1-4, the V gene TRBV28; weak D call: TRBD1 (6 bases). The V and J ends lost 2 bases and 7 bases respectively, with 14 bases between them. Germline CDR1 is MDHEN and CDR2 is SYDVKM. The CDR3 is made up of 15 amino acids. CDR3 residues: CASSLRWQGSEKLFF. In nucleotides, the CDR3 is TGTGCCAGCAGTTTACGATGGCAGGGGAGTGAAAAACTGTTTTTT.

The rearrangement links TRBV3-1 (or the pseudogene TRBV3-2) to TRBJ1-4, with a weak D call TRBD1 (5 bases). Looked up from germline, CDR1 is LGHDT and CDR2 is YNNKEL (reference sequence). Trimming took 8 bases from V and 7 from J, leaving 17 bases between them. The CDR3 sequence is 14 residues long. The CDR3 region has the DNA TGTGCCAGCGAAGGGGTAGGAGGAAGTGAAAAACTGTTTTTT. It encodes CASEGVGGSEKLFF.

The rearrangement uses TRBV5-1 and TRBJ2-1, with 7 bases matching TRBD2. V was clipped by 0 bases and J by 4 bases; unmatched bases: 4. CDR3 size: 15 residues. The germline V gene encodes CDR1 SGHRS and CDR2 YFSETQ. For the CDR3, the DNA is TGCGCCAGCAGCTTGGAGATAGCGGGTTACAATGAGCAGTTCTTC. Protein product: CASSLEIAGYNEQFF. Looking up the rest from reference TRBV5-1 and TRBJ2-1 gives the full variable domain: KAGVTQTPRYLIKTRGQQVTLSCSPISGHRSVSWYQQTPGQGLQFLFEYFSETQRNKGNFPGRFSGRQFSNSRSEMNVSTLELGDSALYLCASSLEIAGYNEQFFGPGTRLTVL.

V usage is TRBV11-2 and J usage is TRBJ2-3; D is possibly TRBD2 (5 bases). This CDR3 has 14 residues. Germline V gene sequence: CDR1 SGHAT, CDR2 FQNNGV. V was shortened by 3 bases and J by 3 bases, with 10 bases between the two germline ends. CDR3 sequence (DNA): TGTGCCAGCAGCTTCTCGGGGATAACAGATACGCAGTATTTT. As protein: CASSFSGITDTQYF.

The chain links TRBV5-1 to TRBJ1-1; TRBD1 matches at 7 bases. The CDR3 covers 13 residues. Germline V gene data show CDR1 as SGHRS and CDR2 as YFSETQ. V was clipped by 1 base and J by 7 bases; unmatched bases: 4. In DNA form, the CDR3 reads TGCGCCAGCAGCTTGACAAACAGGGGTGAAGCTTTCTTT. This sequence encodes CASSLTNRGEAFF.

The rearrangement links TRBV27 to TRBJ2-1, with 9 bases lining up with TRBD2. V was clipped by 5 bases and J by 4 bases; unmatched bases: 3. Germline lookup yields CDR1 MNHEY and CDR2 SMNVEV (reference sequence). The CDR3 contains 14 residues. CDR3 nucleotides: TGTGCCAGCAGTACACTAGCGGGTTACAATGAGCAGTTCTTC. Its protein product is CASSTLAGYNEQFF.

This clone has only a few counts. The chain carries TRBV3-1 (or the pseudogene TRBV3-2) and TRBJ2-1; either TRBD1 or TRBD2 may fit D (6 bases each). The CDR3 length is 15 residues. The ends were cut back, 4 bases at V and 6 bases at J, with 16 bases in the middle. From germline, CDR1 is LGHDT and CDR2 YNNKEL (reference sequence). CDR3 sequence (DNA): TGTGCCAGCAGCCCCTACGGGGGCAGGGGCAATGAGCAGTTCTTC. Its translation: CASSPYGGRGNEQFF.

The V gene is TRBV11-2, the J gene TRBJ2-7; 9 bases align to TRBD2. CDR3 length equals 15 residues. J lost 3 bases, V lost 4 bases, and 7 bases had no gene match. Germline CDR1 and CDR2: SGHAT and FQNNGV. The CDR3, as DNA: TGTGCCAGCAGCTCCCCTGCAGCGGGAGGCTACGAGCAGTACTTC. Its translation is CASSSPAAGGYEQYF. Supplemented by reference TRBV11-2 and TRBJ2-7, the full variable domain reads EAGVAQSPRYKIIEKRQSVAFWCNPISGHATLYWYQQILGQGPKLLIQFQNNGVVDDSQLPKDRFSAERLKGVDSTLKIQPAKLEDSAVYLCASSSPAAGGYEQYFGPGTRLTVT.

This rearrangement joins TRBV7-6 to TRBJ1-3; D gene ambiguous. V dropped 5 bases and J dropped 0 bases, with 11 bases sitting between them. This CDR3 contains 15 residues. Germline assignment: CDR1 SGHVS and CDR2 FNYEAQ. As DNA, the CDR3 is TGTGCCAGCAGCCCTCAGCGAAACTCTGGAAACACCATATATTTT. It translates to CASSPQRNSGNTIYF. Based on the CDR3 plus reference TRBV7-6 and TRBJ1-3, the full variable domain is GAGVSQSPRYKVTKRGQDVALRCDPISGHVSLYWYRQALGQGPEFLTYFNYEAQQDKSGLPNDRFSAERPEGSISTLTIQRTEQRDSAMYRCASSPQRNSGNTIYFGEGSWLTVV.

In DNA, the CDR3 is TGTGCCAGCAGCTTAGATGGCGGGCAGCTAGCCACAGATACGCAGTATTTT. Encoded protein: CASSLDGGQLATDTQYF. V usage is TRBV11-2 and J usage is TRBJ2-3, with TRBD2 as a possible D gene (5 bases). The germline V gene has CDR1 SGHAT and CDR2 FQNNGV. Trimming cost V 0 bases and J 2 bases, with 15 bases left between them. The CDR3 spans 17 residues.

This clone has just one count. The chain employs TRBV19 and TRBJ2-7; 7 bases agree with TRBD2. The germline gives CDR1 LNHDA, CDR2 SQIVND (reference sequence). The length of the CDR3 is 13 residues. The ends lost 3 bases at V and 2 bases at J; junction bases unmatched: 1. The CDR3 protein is CASSITSAYEQYF. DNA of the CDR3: TGTGCCAGTAGTATTACTAGCGCCTACGAGCAGTACTTC. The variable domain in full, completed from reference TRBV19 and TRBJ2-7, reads DGGITQSPKYLFRKEGQNVTLSCEQNLNHDAMYWYRQDPGQGLRLIYYSQIVNDFQKGDIAEGYSVSREKKESFPLTVTSAQKNPTAFYLCASSITSAYEQYFGPGTRLTVT.

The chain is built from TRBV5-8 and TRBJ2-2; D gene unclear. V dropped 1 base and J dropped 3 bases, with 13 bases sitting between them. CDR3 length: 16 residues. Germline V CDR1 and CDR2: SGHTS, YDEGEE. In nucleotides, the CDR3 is TGTGCCAGCAGCTTGAAATGGGCAGGCGACACCGGGGAGCTGTTTTTT. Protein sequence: CASSLKWAGDTGELFF.

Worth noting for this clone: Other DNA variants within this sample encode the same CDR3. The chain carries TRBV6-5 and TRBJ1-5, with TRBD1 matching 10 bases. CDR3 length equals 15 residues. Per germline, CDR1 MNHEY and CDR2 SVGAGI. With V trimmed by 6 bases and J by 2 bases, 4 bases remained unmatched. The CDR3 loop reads CASRPTGGGNQPQHF. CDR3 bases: TGTGCCAGCAGGCCGACAGGGGGCGGCAATCAGCCCCAGCATTTT.

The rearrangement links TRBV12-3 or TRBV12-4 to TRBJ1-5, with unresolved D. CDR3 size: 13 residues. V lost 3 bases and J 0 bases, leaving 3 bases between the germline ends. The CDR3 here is CASSFNSNQPQHF. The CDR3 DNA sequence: TGTGCCAGCAGTTTCAATAGCAATCAGCCCCAGCATTTT.

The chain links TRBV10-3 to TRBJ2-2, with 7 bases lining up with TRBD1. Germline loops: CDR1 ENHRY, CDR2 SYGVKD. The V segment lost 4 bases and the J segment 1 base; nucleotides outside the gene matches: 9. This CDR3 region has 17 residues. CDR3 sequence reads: CAISGVTGRENTGELFF. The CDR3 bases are TGTGCCATCAGTGGGGTGACAGGGAGAGAGAACACCGGGGAGCTGTTTTTT.

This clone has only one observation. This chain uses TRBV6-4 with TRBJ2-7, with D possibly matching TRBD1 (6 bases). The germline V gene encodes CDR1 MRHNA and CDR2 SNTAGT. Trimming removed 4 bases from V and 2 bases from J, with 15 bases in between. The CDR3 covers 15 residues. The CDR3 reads CASSVAPGDTYEQYF. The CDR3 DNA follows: TGTGCCAGCAGTGTAGCTCCAGGGGATACCTACGAGCAGTACTTC.

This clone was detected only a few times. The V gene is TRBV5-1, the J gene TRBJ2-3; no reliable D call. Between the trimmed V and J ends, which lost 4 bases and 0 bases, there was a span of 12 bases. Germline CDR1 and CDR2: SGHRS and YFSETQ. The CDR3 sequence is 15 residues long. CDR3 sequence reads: CASSPDRSSTDTQYF. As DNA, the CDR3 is TGCGCCAGCAGCCCTGACCGAAGTAGCACAGATACGCAGTATTTT.

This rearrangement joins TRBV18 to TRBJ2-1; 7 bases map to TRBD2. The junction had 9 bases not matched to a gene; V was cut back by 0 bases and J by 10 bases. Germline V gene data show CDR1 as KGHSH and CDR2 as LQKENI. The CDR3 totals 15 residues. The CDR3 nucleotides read TGTGCCAGCTCACCACCCGGACTAGTGATAGGGGAGCAGTTCTTC. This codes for CASSPPGLVIGEQFF. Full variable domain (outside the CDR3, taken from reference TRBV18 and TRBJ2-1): NAGVMQNPRHLVRRRGQEARLRCSPMKGHSHVYWYRQLPEEGLKFMVYLQKENIIDESGMPKERFSAEFPKEGPSILRIQQVVRGDSAAYFCASSPPGLVIGEQFFGPGTRLTVL.

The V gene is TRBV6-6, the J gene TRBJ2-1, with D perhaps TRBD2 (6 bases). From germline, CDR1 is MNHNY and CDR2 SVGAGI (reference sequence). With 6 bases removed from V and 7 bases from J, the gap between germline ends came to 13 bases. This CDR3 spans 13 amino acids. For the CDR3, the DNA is TGTGCCAGCAGCCCCGGAGGAGGGAATGAGCAGTTCTTC. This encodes CASSPGGGNEQFF.

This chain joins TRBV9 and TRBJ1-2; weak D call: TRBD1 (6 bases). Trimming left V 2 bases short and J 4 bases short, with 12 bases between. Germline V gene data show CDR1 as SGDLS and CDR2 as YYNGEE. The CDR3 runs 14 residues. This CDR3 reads CASSVVQGTYGYTF. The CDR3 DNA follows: TGTGCCAGCAGCGTGGTACAGGGCACCTATGGCTACACCTTC.

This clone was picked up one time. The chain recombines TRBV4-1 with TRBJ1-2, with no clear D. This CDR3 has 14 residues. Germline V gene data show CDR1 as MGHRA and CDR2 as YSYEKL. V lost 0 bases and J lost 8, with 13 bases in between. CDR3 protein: CASSQENGPYGYTF. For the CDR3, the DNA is TGCGCCAGCAGCCAAGAAAACGGGCCCTACGGCTACACCTTC.

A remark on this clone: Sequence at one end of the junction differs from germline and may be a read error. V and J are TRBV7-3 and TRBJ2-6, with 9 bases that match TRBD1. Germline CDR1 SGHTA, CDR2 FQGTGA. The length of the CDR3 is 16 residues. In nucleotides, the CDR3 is TGTGCCAGCAGCGGGAGGACAGGGGTTGGGGCCAACGTCCTTACTTTC. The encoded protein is CASSGRTGVGANVLTF. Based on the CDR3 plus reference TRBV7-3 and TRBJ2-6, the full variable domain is GAGVSQTPSNKVTEKGKYVELRCDPISGHTALYWYRQSLGQGPEFLIYFQGTGAADDSGLPNDRFFAVRPEGSVSTLKIQRTERGDSAVYLCASSGRTGVGANVLTFGAGSRLTVL.

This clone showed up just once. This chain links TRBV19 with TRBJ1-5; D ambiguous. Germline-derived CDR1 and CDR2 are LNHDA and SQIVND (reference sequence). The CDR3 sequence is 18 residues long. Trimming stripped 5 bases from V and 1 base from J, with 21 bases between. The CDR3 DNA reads TGTGCCAGTAGTTTAGCAAGGACTCAAGGGCGGAGCAATCAGCCCCAGCATTTT. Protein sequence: CASSLARTQGRSNQPQHF.

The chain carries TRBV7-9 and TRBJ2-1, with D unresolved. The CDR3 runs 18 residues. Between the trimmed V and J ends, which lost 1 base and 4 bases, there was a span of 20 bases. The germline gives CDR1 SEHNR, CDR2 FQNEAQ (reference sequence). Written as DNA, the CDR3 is TGTGCCAGCAGCTTAGTTCGGATGTTGGTAGCCGAATACAATGAGCAGTTCTTC. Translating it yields CASSLVRMLVAEYNEQFF.

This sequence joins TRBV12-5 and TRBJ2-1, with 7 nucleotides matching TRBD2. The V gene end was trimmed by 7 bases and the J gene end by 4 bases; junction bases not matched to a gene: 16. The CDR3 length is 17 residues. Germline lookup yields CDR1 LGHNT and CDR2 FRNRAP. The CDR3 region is CASVGGVAGALYNEQFF. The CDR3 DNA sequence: TGTGCTAGTGTAGGCGGGGTAGCGGGCGCCCTATACAATGAGCAGTTCTTC.